The 8 T cell receptor beta chains in this list originate from one sample, sequenced in a study of CD8 T cells in ankylosing spondylitis. Study results and caveats: It appeared that ankylosing spondylitis blood was characterized by a TCR beta motif of fewer than ten highly homologous variants.

The antigens for these receptors are not known. From the 5' RACE reads, TCRdb called clonotypes with MiXCR, one entry per CDR3 protein. The table has about 440,000 distinct CDR3 sequences, more than 15% seen once; the top ten hold approximately 1%. Sequencing was carried out using blood, either unsorted or a sorted T cell fraction (not recorded which). Receptor source: a male donor with ankylosing spondylitis.

This clonotype was seen only a few times. The chain recombines TRBV19 with TRBJ1-1; D may be TRBD1 (5 bases). Trimming removed 3 bases at V and 7 bases at J, with 12 bases between. The CDR3 spans 13 residues. Per the germline V gene, CDR1 is LNHDA and CDR2 is SQIVND (reference sequence). CDR3 loop: CASSIVGRGEAFF. CDR3 coding DNA: TGTGCCAGTAGTATTGTGGGGCGAGGTGAAGCTTTCTTT.

This rearrangement joins TRBV5-5 to TRBJ1-5, with a tentative D call TRBD1 (6 bases). Trimming took off 4 bases at V and 2 bases at J, with 19 bases between the two ends. The CDR3 has 17 residues. The germline gives CDR1 SGHKS, CDR2 YYEKEE (reference sequence). Written as DNA, the CDR3 is TGTGCCAGCAGCCCTGGTCGACAGGTCTCTGGCAATCAGCCCCAGCATTTT. Its translation is CASSPGRQVSGNQPQHF.

The V call is TRBV19, the J call TRBJ1-1; the D gene is possibly TRBD1 (5 bases). Germline CDR1 reads LNHDA; CDR2 reads SQIVND (reference sequence). There are 14 residues in the CDR3. The germline V and J ends were trimmed by 5 bases and 5 bases, with 15 bases remaining between them. DNA for the CDR3: TGTGCCAGTAGTTCAGGGACGGTGCGGACTGAAGCTTTCTTT. Translation: CASSSGTVRTEAFF.

Many counts were recorded for this clonotype. The genes are TRBV20-1 and TRBJ1-3; unclear D gene. Deletions cut 3 bases from V and 0 bases from J, with 6 bases between. Germline V lookup: CDR1 DFQATT, CDR2 SNEGSKA (reference sequence). CDR3 length equals 13 residues. The CDR3 protein is CSASRDSGNTIYF. The CDR3 bases are TGCAGTGCTAGCCGGGACTCTGGAAACACCATATATTTT.

The V call is TRBV30, the J call TRBJ1-5; weak D call: TRBD1 (6 bases). Trimming removed 2 bases from V and 2 bases from J, with 19 bases in between. The CDR3 consists of 17 residues. Per the germline V gene, CDR1 is GTSNPN and CDR2 is SVGIG (reference sequence). CDR3 nucleotide sequence: TGTGCCTGGAGTTCACCCCGGGGGCCGGGAGGCAATCAGCCCCAGCATTTT. Its translation: CAWSSPRGPGGNQPQHF.

The chain has TRBV20-1 and TRBJ2-1; 7 bases line up with TRBD2. V was pared by 2 bases and J by 8 bases, with 15 bases of the junction left unmatched. CDR3 length: 16 residues. Germline assignment: CDR1 DFQATT and CDR2 SNEGSKA (reference sequence). The CDR3 DNA reads as TGCAGTGCTAGAAGCGGCGGGAGTAGCGGTAGGGATGAGCAGTTCTTC. Residues: CSARSGGSSGRDEQFF.

Only a few counts were recorded for this clonotype. This chain connects TRBV11-2 to TRBJ1-2, with D possibly TRBD1 on 6 matching bases. Germline lookup yields CDR1 SGHAT and CDR2 FQNNGV. V was cut by 1 base and J by 6 bases, with 12 bases left in between. CDR3 length equals 14 residues. CDR3 coding DNA: TGTGCCAGCAGCTTAGTTGGGCGGGGGCATGGCTACACCTTC. Translation: CASSLVGRGHGYTF.

This clonotype showed up many times. The V call is TRBV6-2 or TRBV6-3, the J call TRBJ2-1; D call uncertain. The CDR3 covers 13 residues. V was shortened by 6 bases and J by 0 bases, with 6 bases between the two germline ends. CDR1 MNHEY and CDR2 SVGEGT come from the germline V gene. This CDR3 is CASSLDSYNEQFF. Here the CDR3 DNA reads TGTGCCAGCAGCTTAGACTCCTACAATGAGCAGTTCTTC.